These 27 T cell receptor beta chains originate from one sample sequenced in a study of T cell responses to AZD1222 COVID-19 vaccine. Clones were read by immunoSEQ multiplex PCR, and TCRdb kept only the in-frame ones, dropping some. The table records roughly 160,000 clones, over 75% of them present only once. The starting material was peripheral blood, obtained 28 days after the second AZD1222 dose. These receptors were collected from an adult who received the AZD1222 COVID-19 vaccine.

The chain links TRBV19 to TRBJ1-1; 7 nucleotides agree with TRBD1. This CDR3 region has 14 residues. Germline V gene sequence: CDR1 LNHDA, CDR2 SQIVND (reference sequence). The J segment lost 1 base and the V segment lost 5 bases, leaving 4 bases of the junction unmatched. The DNA for the CDR3 is TGTGCCAGTAGTCCGACAGGGTCGAACACTGAAGCTTTCTTT. Its translation: CASSPTGSNTEAFF.

The chain links TRBV11-1 to TRBJ1-2; no reliable D call. The length of the CDR3 is 14 residues. Germline V gene lookup returns CDR1 SGHAT and CDR2 FQDESV (reference sequence). Trimming pared 1 base from V and 4 bases from J, leaving 10 bases between. Written as DNA, the CDR3 is TGTGCCAGCAGCTTAGGCCGACTGGGCTATGGCTACACCTTC. Amino acids: CASSLGRLGYGYTF.

This sequence joins TRBV7-9 and TRBJ2-1, with D possibly being TRBD2 (6 bases). V lost 3 bases to trimming and J lost 4 bases, with 7 bases between them. The CDR3 totals 13 residues. The germline V gene encodes CDR1 SEHNR and CDR2 FQNEAQ (reference sequence). In DNA, the CDR3 is TGTGCCAGCAGCTTGGGACTGTACAATGAGCAGTTCTTC. This codes for CASSLGLYNEQFF. The full variable domain, completed using reference TRBV7-9 and TRBJ2-1, is DTGVSQNPRHKITKRGQNVTFRCDPISEHNRLYWYRQTLGQGPEFLTYFQNEAQLEKSRLLSDRFSAERPKGSFSTLEIQRTEQGDSAMYLCASSLGLYNEQFFGPGTRLTVL.

The chain is built from TRBV9 and TRBJ2-3, with 12 positions matching TRBD2. The V gene's germline CDR1 is SGDLS and CDR2 YYNGEE. The CDR3 is made up of 19 amino acids. V shed 1 base, J shed 1 base, and the junction held 10 bases outside the gene matches. As DNA, the CDR3 is TGTGCCAGCAGCGTAATGACCCAGGGACTAGCGGGTGGCACAGATACGCAGTATTTT. It specifies CASSVMTQGLAGGTDTQYF. The whole variable domain, remainder taken from reference TRBV9 and TRBJ2-3, is DSGVTQTPKHLITATGQRVTLRCSPRSGDLSVYWYQQSLDQGLQFLIQYYNGEERAKGNILERFSAQQFPDLHSELNLSSLELGDSALYFCASSVMTQGLAGGTDTQYFGPGTRLTVL.

CDR3 DNA sequence: TGCGCCAGCAGCCAGGGAGAAAGCACTGAAGCTTTCTTT. Its protein product is CASSQGESTEAFF. The chain recombines TRBV4-1 with TRBJ1-1, with D unresolved. CDR1 MGHRA and CDR2 YSYEKL come from the germline V gene. Trimming pared 3 bases from V and 4 bases from J, leaving 9 bases between. The CDR3 loop spans 13 amino acids.

V gene TRBV3-1 (or the pseudogene TRBV3-2) combines with J gene TRBJ2-7, with 8 bases identical to TRBD1. Per the germline V gene, CDR1 is LGHDT and CDR2 is YNNKEL (reference sequence). The CDR3 covers 15 residues. After removal of 2 bases from V and 2 bases from J, the junction contained 5 bases not matched to a gene. The CDR3 loop reads CASSQPGTGAYEQYF. CDR3 sequence (DNA): TGTGCCAGCAGCCAACCCGGGACAGGAGCCTACGAGCAGTACTTC.

The V and J genes are TRBV5-8 and TRBJ1-3, with TRBD1 matching 8 bases. Trimming cost V 0 bases and J 0 bases; bases outside gene matches: 8. Per the germline V gene, CDR1 is SGHTS and CDR2 is YDEGEE. The CDR3 runs to 18 residues. The CDR3 DNA follows: TGTGCCAGCAGCTTGGCATCTTGGACAGGGCCCTCTGGAAACACCATATATTTT. It translates to CASSLASWTGPSGNTIYF.

As concerns this clone: The germline gene is not matched at one end of the junction; a read error may be the cause. The chain has TRBV5-5 and TRBJ2-1; no clear D gene. The CDR3 is made up of 12 amino acids. The V gene's germline CDR1 is SGHKS and CDR2 YYEKEE (reference sequence). CDR3 sequence (DNA): TGTGTCAGCAGCCATTGGGATAATGAGCAGTTCTTC. Its translation: CVSSHWDNEQFF.

The CDR3 reads CASSFSWGNTIYF. CDR3 nucleotide sequence: TGTGCCAGCAGCTTCAGCTGGGGAAACACCATATATTTT. The V gene is TRBV5-8, the J gene TRBJ1-3; no definite D call. Germline V gene sequence: CDR1 SGHTS, CDR2 YDEGEE. Trimming cost V 2 bases and J 4 bases, with 7 bases left between them. This CDR3 has 13 residues.

The chain couples TRBV5-6 to TRBJ1-2, with 7 bases that match TRBD1. With V trimmed by 5 bases and J by 6 bases, 7 bases remained unmatched. The germline gives CDR1 SGHDT, CDR2 YYEEEE. The CDR3 is 13 amino acids. CDR3 DNA sequence: TGTGCCAGCAGTCGACAGGGCATGGATGGCTACACCTTC. The encoded protein is CASSRQGMDGYTF. Filled out from reference TRBV5-6 and TRBJ1-2, the complete variable domain reads DAGVTQSPTHLIKTRGQQVTLRCSPKSGHDTVSWYQQALGQGPQFIFQYYEEEERQRGNFPDRFSGHQFPNYSSELNVNALLLGDSALYLCASSRQGMDGYTFGSGTRLTVV.

This rearrangement joins TRBV9 to TRBJ2-3, with D perhaps being TRBD1 or TRBD2 (5 bases each). The CDR3 length is 14 residues. V lost 3 bases and J lost 5, with 13 bases in between. The germline CDR1 and CDR2 sequences are SGDLS and YYNGEE. The DNA of the CDR3 is TGTGCCAGCAGCGAGGGGACCCTGGGAGATACGCAGTATTTT. Translating gives CASSEGTLGDTQYF.

V is TRBV7-9 and J is TRBJ1-1; the D gene is possibly TRBD1 (6 bases). The germline gives CDR1 SEHNR, CDR2 FQNEAQ (reference sequence). The CDR3 is made up of 14 amino acids. The V gene lost 5 bases and the J gene lost 6 bases, with 16 bases spanning the gap. CDR3 residues: CASSQPRQASEAFF. The CDR3 coding sequence is TGTGCCAGCAGCCAACCGAGACAGGCATCTGAAGCTTTCTTT.

The chain carries TRBV10-3 and TRBJ1-2; D unresolved. Germline CDR1 reads ENHRY; CDR2 reads SYGVKD. This CDR3 is 13 amino acids long. Between the trimmed V and J ends, which lost 3 bases and 1 base, there was a span of 6 bases. The CDR3 bases are TGTGCCATCAGTGAACCGAATAACTATGGCTACACCTTC. It codes for CAISEPNNYGYTF.

This chain joins TRBV28 and TRBJ2-7; no clear D. In germline, CDR1 is MDHEN, CDR2 SYDVKM. This CDR3 contains 13 residues. The V and J ends lost 5 bases and 3 bases respectively, with 11 bases between them. This chain's CDR3 is CASSPPGVYEQYF. In DNA, the CDR3 is TGTGCCAGCAGTCCGCCTGGGGTCTACGAGCAGTACTTC.

This chain connects TRBV9 to TRBJ1-1, with D perhaps TRBD1 (6 bases). Trimming pared 5 bases from V and 4 bases from J, leaving 18 bases between. CDR1 SGDLS and CDR2 YYNGEE come from the germline V gene. The CDR3 length is 15 residues. CDR3 coding DNA: TGTGCCAGCAGTTTACAGGGAAATCGGGGCACTGAAGCTTTCTTT. It encodes CASSLQGNRGTEAFF. Drawing the rest from reference TRBV9 and TRBJ1-1, the complete variable domain is DSGVTQTPKHLITATGQRVTLRCSPRSGDLSVYWYQQSLDQGLQFLIQYYNGEERAKGNILERFSAQQFPDLHSELNLSSLELGDSALYFCASSLQGNRGTEAFFGQGTRLTVV.

This chain uses TRBV6-5 with TRBJ2-1; possible D gene TRBD1, 5 bases. Germline CDR1 and CDR2: MNHEY and SVGAGI. With 0 bases removed from V and 8 bases from J, the gap between germline ends came to 11 bases. CDR3 length: 14 amino acids. CDR3 protein: CASSYSGWGDEQFF. Here the CDR3 DNA reads TGTGCCAGCAGTTACTCGGGGTGGGGCGATGAGCAGTTCTTC.

The rearrangement uses TRBV9 and TRBJ1-1; D remains unclear. V was cut by 0 bases and J by 1 base, with 7 bases left in between. This CDR3 has 14 residues. The germline CDR1 and CDR2 sequences are SGDLS and YYNGEE. CDR3 nucleotide sequence: TGTGCCAGCAGCGTAGCTTACCGGAACACTGAAGCTTTCTTT. Translation: CASSVAYRNTEAFF.

The J gene is TRBJ1-2, the V gene TRBV6-4; D gene unclear. From germline, CDR1 is MRHNA and CDR2 SNTAGT. Between the trimmed V and J ends, which lost 3 bases and 0 bases, there was a span of 8 bases. This CDR3 has 14 amino acids. CDR3 bases: TGTGCCAGCAGTGAGGGCGGTTCTAACTATGGCTACACCTTC. It translates to CASSEGGSNYGYTF.

The genes are TRBV27 and TRBJ1-3; perhaps TRBD1 as D (6 bases). The length of the CDR3 is 14 residues. Germline CDR1 and CDR2: MNHEY and SMNVEV (reference sequence). With 9 bases removed from V and 3 bases from J, the gap between germline ends came to 15 bases. CDR3 DNA sequence: TGTGCCAGTCGCTGGACAGCTCTTGGAAACACCATATATTTT. Translating gives CASRWTALGNTIYF.

The V call is TRBV30, the J call TRBJ1-3, with D maybe TRBD1 (5 bases). V lost 4 bases, J lost 1 base, and 8 bases lay in between. Germline V gene lookup returns CDR1 GTSNPN and CDR2 SVGIG (reference sequence). The CDR3 spans 13 residues. CDR3 in DNA: TGTGCCTGGAACGGGGGGTCTGGAAACACCATATATTTT. Protein product: CAWNGGSGNTIYF.

The V and J genes are TRBV7-2 and TRBJ2-5; 8 bases align to TRBD2. Germline lookup yields CDR1 SGHTA and CDR2 FQGNSA. The CDR3 runs to 14 residues. Losses at the gene ends were 6 bases for V and 2 bases for J; bases not matched to a gene: 5. The CDR3 DNA sequence: TGTGCCAGCAGGCCGGGGGGGCCACAAGAGACCCAGTACTTC. Encoded protein: CASRPGGPQETQYF. The variable domain in full, completed from reference TRBV7-2 and TRBJ2-5, reads GAGVSQSPSNKVTEKGKDVELRCDPISGHTALYWYRQSLGQGLEFLIYFQGNSAPDKSGLPSDRFSAERTGGSVSTLTIQRTQQEDSAVYLCASRPGGPQETQYFGPGTRLLVL.

The chain carries TRBV18 and TRBJ2-7; D is possibly TRBD1 (5 bases). Germline V gene sequence: CDR1 KGHSH, CDR2 LQKENI. V dropped 3 bases and J dropped 3 bases, with 12 bases sitting between them. CDR3 length equals 14 residues. CDR3 in amino acids: CASSPSQGHYEQYF. DNA for the CDR3: TGTGCCAGCTCACCCTCTCAGGGCCACTACGAGCAGTACTTC.

This clone showed up just once. This chain links TRBV6-1 with TRBJ1-1; unclear D gene. This CDR3 has 13 residues. Germline assignment: CDR1 MNHNS and CDR2 SASEGT. V lost 2 bases to trimming and J lost 1 base, with 5 bases between them. The CDR3 DNA is TGTGCCAGCAGTGAATTGTGGAACACTGAAGCTTTCTTT. The encoded protein is CASSELWNTEAFF.

The genes are TRBV19 and TRBJ1-2, with D unresolved. Germline V gene sequence: CDR1 LNHDA, CDR2 SQIVND (reference sequence). CDR3 length: 17 residues. Trimming pared 5 bases from V and 4 bases from J, leaving 23 bases between. In DNA form, the CDR3 reads TGTGCCAGTAGTCCCGATTCCGACCCGTCGCCTCCCTATGGCTACACCTTC. Translation: CASSPDSDPSPPYGYTF.

The chain combines TRBV18 with TRBJ1-5, with 9 bases matching TRBD1. Unmatched junction bases numbered 2, after V lost 3 bases and J lost 5 bases. Germline V gene lookup returns CDR1 KGHSH and CDR2 LQKENI. CDR3 size: 14 residues. The CDR3: CASSPGQGDQPQHF. CDR3 DNA sequence: TGTGCCAGCTCACCGGGACAGGGCGATCAGCCCCAGCATTTT.

This clone was seen once. V and J are TRBV12-3 or TRBV12-4 and TRBJ1-3; D gene uncertain. The CDR3 length is 11 residues. The germline V and J ends were trimmed by 7 bases and 5 bases, with 6 bases remaining between them. The CDR3 DNA reads TGTGCCAGCACATCGAGAAACACCATATATTTT. It yields the protein CASTSRNTIYF.

The J gene is TRBJ1-4, the V gene TRBV10-3; D not resolved. CDR1 ENHRY and CDR2 SYGVKD come from the germline V gene. Trimming pared 10 bases from V and 7 bases from J, leaving 13 bases between. The CDR3 length is 12 residues. The CDR3 here is CATSSEGEKLFF. CDR3 DNA: TGTGCCACCTCCTCTGAAGGTGAAAAACTGTTTTTT.